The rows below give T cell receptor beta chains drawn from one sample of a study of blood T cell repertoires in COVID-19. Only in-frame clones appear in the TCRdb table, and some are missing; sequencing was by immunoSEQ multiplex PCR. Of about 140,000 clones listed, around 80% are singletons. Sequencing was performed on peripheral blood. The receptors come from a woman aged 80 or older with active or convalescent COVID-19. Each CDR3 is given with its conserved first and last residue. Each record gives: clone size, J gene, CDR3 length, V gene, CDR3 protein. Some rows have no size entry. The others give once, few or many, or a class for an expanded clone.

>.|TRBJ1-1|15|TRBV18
CASSPLTGSNTEAFF
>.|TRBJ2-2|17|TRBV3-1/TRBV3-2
CASRRSGTGSGTGELFF
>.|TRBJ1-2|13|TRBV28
CASSSVGWSGYTF
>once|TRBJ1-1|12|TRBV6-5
CASSYAGAEAFF
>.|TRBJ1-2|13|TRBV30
CAWSPGQGKGYTF
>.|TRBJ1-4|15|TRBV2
CASRDLQGAFEKLFF
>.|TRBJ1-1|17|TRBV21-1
CASSKGFWTGRLTEAFF
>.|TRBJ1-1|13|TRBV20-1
CSASFQGNTEAFF
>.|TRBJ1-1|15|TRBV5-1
CASSLDPGVNTEAFF
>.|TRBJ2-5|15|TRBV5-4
CASSLVGQTQETQYF
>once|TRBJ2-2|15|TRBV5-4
CASSLMAGHTGELFF
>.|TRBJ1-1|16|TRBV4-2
CASSQAEGGKNTEAFF
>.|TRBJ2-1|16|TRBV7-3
CASSSQGQSRSNEQFF
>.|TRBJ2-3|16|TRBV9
CASSVAGTGKSDTQYF
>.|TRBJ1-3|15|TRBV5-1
CASSLDGQGVNTIYF
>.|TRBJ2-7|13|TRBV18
CASSPRVTYEQYF